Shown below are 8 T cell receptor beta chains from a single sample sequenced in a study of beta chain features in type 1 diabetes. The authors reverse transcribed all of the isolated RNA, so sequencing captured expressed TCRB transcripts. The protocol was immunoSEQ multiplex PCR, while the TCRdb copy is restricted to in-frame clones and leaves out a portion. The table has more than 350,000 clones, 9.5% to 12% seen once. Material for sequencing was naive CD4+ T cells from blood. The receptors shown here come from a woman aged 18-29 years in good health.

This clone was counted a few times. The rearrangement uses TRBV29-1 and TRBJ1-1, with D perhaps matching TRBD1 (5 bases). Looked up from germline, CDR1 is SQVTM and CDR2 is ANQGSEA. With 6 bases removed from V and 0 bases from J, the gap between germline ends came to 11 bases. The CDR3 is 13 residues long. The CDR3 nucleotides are TGCAGCGTCGTCTCAGGGATGAACACTGAAGCTTTCTTT. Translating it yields CSVVSGMNTEAFF.

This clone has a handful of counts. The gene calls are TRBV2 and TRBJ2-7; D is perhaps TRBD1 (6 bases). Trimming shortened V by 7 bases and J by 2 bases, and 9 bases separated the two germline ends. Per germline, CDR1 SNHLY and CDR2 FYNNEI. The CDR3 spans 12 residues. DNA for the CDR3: TGTGCCAGCACAGGGGCCGCCTACGAGCAGTACGTC. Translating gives CASTGAAYEQYV.

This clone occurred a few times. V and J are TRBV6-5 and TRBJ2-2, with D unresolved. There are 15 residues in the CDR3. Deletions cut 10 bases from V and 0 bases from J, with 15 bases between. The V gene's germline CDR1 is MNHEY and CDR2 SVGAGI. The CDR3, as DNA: TGTGCCACCTCCGGGCAGAGTCCGAACACCGGGGAGCTGTTTTTT. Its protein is CATSGQSPNTGELFF.

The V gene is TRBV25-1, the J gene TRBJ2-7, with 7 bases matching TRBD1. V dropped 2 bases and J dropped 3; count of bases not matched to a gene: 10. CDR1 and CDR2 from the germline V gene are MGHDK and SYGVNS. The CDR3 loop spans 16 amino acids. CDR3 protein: CASSEGKQGPFYEQYV. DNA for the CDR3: TGTGCCAGCAGTGAAGGGAAACAGGGGCCATTCTACGAGCAGTACGTC.

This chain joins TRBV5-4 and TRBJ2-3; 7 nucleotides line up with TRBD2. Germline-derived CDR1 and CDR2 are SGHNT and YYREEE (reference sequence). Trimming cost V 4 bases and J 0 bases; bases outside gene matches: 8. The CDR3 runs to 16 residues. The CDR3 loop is CASSPPGGASTDTQYF. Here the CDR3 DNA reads TGTGCCAGCAGCCCTCCGGGGGGAGCGAGCACAGATACGCAGTATTTT.

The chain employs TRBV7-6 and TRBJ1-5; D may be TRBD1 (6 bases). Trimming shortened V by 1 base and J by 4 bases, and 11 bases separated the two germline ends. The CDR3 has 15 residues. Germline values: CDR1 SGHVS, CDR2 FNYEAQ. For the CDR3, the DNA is TGTGCCAGCAGCTTAGATGCGAGGGGGAATCAGCCCCAGCATTTT. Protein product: CASSLDARGNQPQHF.

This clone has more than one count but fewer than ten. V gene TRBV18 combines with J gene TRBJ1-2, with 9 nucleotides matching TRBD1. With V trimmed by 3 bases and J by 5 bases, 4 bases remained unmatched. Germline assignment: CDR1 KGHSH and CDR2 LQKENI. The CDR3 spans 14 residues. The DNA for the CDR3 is TGTGCCAGCTCACCGCACAGGGGGCCGTATGGCTACACCTTC. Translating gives CASSPHRGPYGYTF.

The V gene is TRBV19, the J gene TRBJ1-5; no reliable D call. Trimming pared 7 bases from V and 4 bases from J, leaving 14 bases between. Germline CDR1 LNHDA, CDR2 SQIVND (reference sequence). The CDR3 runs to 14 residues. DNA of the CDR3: TGTGCCAGTACCTGGAGGGATACAAATCAGCCCCAGCATTTT. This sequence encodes CASTWRDTNQPQHF.